Below, 26 T cell receptor beta chains from the same sample are listed, as sequenced in a study of blood T cell repertoires in COVID-19. The table came from immunoSEQ multiplex PCR; TCRdb's copy has only in-frame clones and leaves some out. This sample yields 300,000 to 450,000 clones, of which roughly 85% are seen a single time; roughly 3.7% belongs to the top ten. Sequenced sample: peripheral blood. The receptors were gathered from a woman under 30 with acute or convalescent COVID-19.

The chain has TRBV6-5 and TRBJ1-5; 8 nucleotides agree with TRBD1. Germline V gene data show CDR1 as MNHEY and CDR2 as SVGAGI. CDR3 size: 15 residues. V gave up 9 bases and J gave up 4 bases; unmatched junction bases: 11. CDR3 amino acids: CASRVSGTGNQPQHF. DNA for the CDR3: TGTGCCAGTAGAGTATCCGGGACAGGTAATCAGCCCCAGCATTTT.

V is TRBV5-8 and J is TRBJ1-1, with TRBD1 matching over 7 bases. Germline V gene data show CDR1 as SGHTS and CDR2 as YDEGEE. The V and J ends lost 5 bases and 1 base, in that order; junction bases with no gene match: 5. The CDR3 length is 14 residues. The CDR3 coding sequence is TGTGCCAGCAGTTCGGGACAGTGGAACACTGAAGCTTTCTTT. It is translated as CASSSGQWNTEAFF. The full variable domain, rest sourced from reference TRBV5-8 and TRBJ1-1, is EAGVTQSPTHLIKTRGQQATLRCSPISGHTSVYWYQQALGLGLQFLLWYDEGEERNRGNFPPRFSGRQFPNYSSELNVNALELEDSALYLCASSSGQWNTEAFFGQGTRLTVV.

The CDR3 DNA follows: TGTGCCAGCAGCCGGACAGGTGGCTACACCTTC. Translation: CASSRTGGYTF. The chain is built from TRBV9 and TRBJ1-2; TRBD1 matches 7 bases. Germline CDR1 is SGDLS and CDR2 is YYNGEE. The CDR3 loop spans 11 amino acids. V was clipped by 4 bases and J by 7 bases; unmatched bases: 1.

V gene TRBV7-7 combines with J gene TRBJ2-1, with 8 bases fitting TRBD2. The CDR3 spans 15 residues. Trimming at V came to 1 base and at J to 6 bases, leaving 5 bases not matched to a gene. Germline V gene lookup returns CDR1 SSHAT and CDR2 FNYEAQ (reference sequence). This CDR3 is CASSLGVAGPNEQFF. The CDR3 region has the DNA TGTGCCAGCAGCTTAGGAGTAGCGGGGCCCAATGAGCAGTTCTTC.

The gene calls are TRBV5-4 and TRBJ2-1; D is undetermined. Germline V gene sequence: CDR1 SGHNT, CDR2 YYREEE (reference sequence). This CDR3 has 14 amino acids. V was pared by 0 bases and J by 7 bases, with 11 bases between. The CDR3 DNA sequence: TGTGCCAGCAGCTTGGACTCCTCCCTTAATGAGCAGTTCTTC. Residues: CASSLDSSLNEQFF. The variable domain in full, completed from reference TRBV5-4 and TRBJ2-1, reads ETGVTQSPTHLIKTRGQQVTLRCSSQSGHNTVSWYQQALGQGPQFIFQYYREEENGRGNFPPRFSGLQFPNYSSELNVNALELDDSALYLCASSLDSSLNEQFFGPGTRLTVL.

CDR3 in amino acids: CASINSYNSPLHF. Here the CDR3 DNA reads TGTGCCAGCATTAACAGCTATAATTCACCCCTCCACTTT. The chain carries TRBV2 and TRBJ1-6; D is unresolved. The CDR3 length is 13 residues. Germline loops: CDR1 SNHLY, CDR2 FYNNEI. Trimming took 7 bases from V and 3 from J, leaving 7 bases between them.

V gene TRBV29-1 combines with J gene TRBJ1-2; D is unclear. In germline, CDR1 is SQVTM, CDR2 ANQGSEA. The V gene lost 2 bases and the J gene lost 4 bases, with 11 bases spanning the gap. This CDR3 contains 13 residues. CDR3 residues: CSVEIWQFYGYTF. The DNA of the CDR3 is TGCAGCGTTGAAATATGGCAGTTCTATGGCTACACCTTC.

The chain joins TRBV11-2 to TRBJ2-6; a possible D gene is TRBD1 (6 bases). The germline V gene encodes CDR1 SGHAT and CDR2 FQNNGV. Deletions cut 3 bases from V and 3 bases from J, with 9 bases between. This CDR3 has 15 residues. In DNA form, the CDR3 reads TGTGCCAGCAGCTTGCAGGGGTTTGGGGCCAACGTCCTGACTTTC. The encoded protein is CASSLQGFGANVLTF.

The rearrangement uses TRBV5-1 and TRBJ2-2; 8 bases are shared with TRBD1. CDR1 is SGHRS and CDR2 is YFSETQ in the germline V gene. J lost 3 bases, V lost 3 bases, and 7 bases had no gene match. This CDR3 region has 16 residues. The CDR3 spells CASSWWTGSDTGELFF. The CDR3 DNA reads as TGCGCCAGCAGCTGGTGGACAGGGAGCGACACCGGGGAGCTGTTTTTT.

In this sample, this clone turned up once. The rearrangement uses TRBV30 and TRBJ2-5; weak D call: TRBD2 (7 bases). Germline V CDR1 and CDR2: GTSNPN, SVGIG (reference sequence). Deletions cut 2 bases from V and 0 bases from J, with 13 bases between. The CDR3 runs 15 residues. Here the CDR3 DNA reads TGTGCCTGGAGTCCCGCGGGGGCCAACCAAGAGACCCAGTACTTC. Translated: CAWSPAGANQETQYF.

V and J are TRBV27 and TRBJ1-5; D is uncertain. The V gene lost 6 bases and the J gene lost 3 bases, with 12 bases spanning the gap. The CDR3 is made up of 14 amino acids. CDR1 and CDR2 from the germline V gene are MNHEY and SMNVEV (reference sequence). The CDR3: CASSLFPYNQPQHF. The CDR3 DNA follows: TGTGCCAGCAGCCTCTTCCCTTACAATCAGCCCCAGCATTTT.

J is TRBJ2-3 and V is TRBV5-1; possibly TRBD2 for D (6 bases). V dropped 0 bases and J dropped 1 base, with 12 bases sitting between them. The CDR3 consists of 16 residues. Germline-derived CDR1 and CDR2 are SGHRS and YFSETQ. The chain's CDR3 is CASSLDRGGGTDTQYF. CDR3 bases: TGCGCCAGCAGCTTGGATCGGGGAGGAGGCACAGATACGCAGTATTTT.

This clone was picked up one time. The rearrangement uses TRBV2 and TRBJ1-2; D is perhaps TRBD1 (5 bases). The length of the CDR3 is 13 residues. V shed 6 bases and J shed 4 bases, with 12 bases lying between them. CDR1 SNHLY and CDR2 FYNNEI come from the germline V gene. The CDR3 is CASREQDFYGYTF. CDR3 DNA sequence: TGTGCCAGCAGGGAACAGGACTTCTATGGCTACACCTTC.

The chain recombines TRBV7-9 with TRBJ1-1, with no clear D. The germline CDR1 and CDR2 sequences are SEHNR and FQNEAQ (reference sequence). The CDR3 totals 14 residues. V dropped 4 bases and J dropped 1 base, with 10 bases sitting between them. CDR3 DNA sequence: TGTGCCAGCAGCTCAAACTCACCGAACACTGAAGCTTTCTTT. It specifies CASSSNSPNTEAFF. Combining the CDR3 with reference TRBV7-9 and TRBJ1-1 gives the whole variable domain DTGVSQNPRHKITKRGQNVTFRCDPISEHNRLYWYRQTLGQGPEFLTYFQNEAQLEKSRLLSDRFSAERPKGSFSTLEIQRTEQGDSAMYLCASSSNSPNTEAFFGQGTRLTVV.

This clone was seen only once. The V gene is TRBV6-5, the J gene TRBJ1-3; no clear D. There are 15 residues in the CDR3. V lost 7 bases, J lost 2 bases, and 15 bases lay in between. Germline V lookup: CDR1 MNHEY, CDR2 SVGAGI. The CDR3 DNA sequence: TGTGCCAGCAAATCACTTCCCTCCCCTGGAAACACCATATATTTT. This sequence encodes CASKSLPSPGNTIYF.

In DNA, the CDR3 is TGTGCCAGCAGCTTGGTACGGGGAGAGAAGACTGAAGCTTTCTTT. Amino acid sequence: CASSLVRGEKTEAFF. The rearrangement uses TRBV5-4 and TRBJ1-1; D is unclear. V was trimmed by 0 bases and J by 5 bases, leaving 14 bases between them. The CDR3 length is 15 residues. Germline lookup yields CDR1 SGHNT and CDR2 YYREEE (reference sequence). The whole variable domain, remainder taken from reference TRBV5-4 and TRBJ1-1, is ETGVTQSPTHLIKTRGQQVTLRCSSQSGHNTVSWYQQALGQGPQFIFQYYREEENGRGNFPPRFSGLQFPNYSSELNVNALELDDSALYLCASSLVRGEKTEAFFGQGTRLTVV.

In this sample, this clone turned up once. As DNA, the CDR3 is TGCGCCAGCAGCCCTAGTAACACCGGGGAGCTGTTTTTT. This gives the protein CASSPSNTGELFF. This rearrangement joins TRBV4-1 to TRBJ2-2; D gene ambiguous. Trimming took 4 bases from V and 2 from J, leaving 5 bases between them. CDR3 length: 13 amino acids. CDR1 is MGHRA, CDR2 YSYEKL, per germline.

This clone came up a few times. V and J are TRBV5-1 and TRBJ2-2, with TRBD2 matching over 9 bases. Looked up from germline, CDR1 is SGHRS and CDR2 is YFSETQ. V lost 3 bases to trimming and J lost 4 bases; unmatched junction nucleotides: 7. The CDR3 has 16 amino acids. CDR3 region: CASSSPSGISTGELFF. The CDR3 DNA reads TGCGCCAGCAGCTCTCCTAGCGGGATCTCCACCGGGGAGCTGTTTTTT.

This clone is a singleton in its sample. The V call is TRBV6-1, the J call TRBJ1-5; D not certain. The CDR3 has 15 amino acids. Per germline, CDR1 MNHNS and CDR2 SASEGT. Trimming took 3 bases from V and 3 from J, leaving 12 bases between them. This chain's CDR3 is CASSDRRAPNQPQHF. The DNA for the CDR3 is TGTGCCAGCAGTGACAGGAGGGCCCCCAATCAGCCCCAGCATTTT.

This chain uses TRBV2 with TRBJ1-3; TRBD1 aligns across 12 bases. Germline CDR1 and CDR2: SNHLY and FYNNEI. The CDR3 runs 19 residues. The junction had 11 bases not matched to a gene; V was cut back by 5 bases and J by 0 bases. For the CDR3, the DNA is TGTGCCAGCAGTCTTGTCCCGGGACAGGGGGCGAGCTCTGGAAACACCATATATTTT. Protein sequence: CASSLVPGQGASSGNTIYF.

This clone appeared a few times. The chain combines TRBV30 with TRBJ1-4, with D perhaps TRBD1 (5 bases). Trimming took 7 bases from V and 8 from J, leaving 14 bases between them. In germline, CDR1 is GTSNPN, CDR2 SVGIG (reference sequence). The CDR3 runs 12 residues. The CDR3: CASDIGGEKLFF. DNA for the CDR3: TGTGCCTCCGACATCGGGGGGGAAAAACTGTTTTTT.

The gene calls are TRBV2 and TRBJ2-1; D is unresolved. The CDR3 is made up of 12 amino acids. V gave up 7 bases and J gave up 10 bases, with 14 bases separating them. The V gene's germline CDR1 is SNHLY and CDR2 FYNNEI. CDR3 protein: CASTPWRWEQFF. CDR3 nucleotides: TGTGCCAGCACCCCCTGGCGGTGGGAGCAGTTCTTC.

The chain links TRBV19 to TRBJ1-5; D is ambiguous. V shed 3 bases and J shed 0 bases, with 12 bases lying between them. Per germline, CDR1 LNHDA and CDR2 SQIVND (reference sequence). The length of the CDR3 is 16 residues. CDR3 loop: CASSIAVDYSNQPQHF. In nucleotides, the CDR3 is TGTGCCAGTAGTATCGCGGTGGACTATAGCAATCAGCCCCAGCATTTT.

This chain uses TRBV10-3 with TRBJ1-1; the D is unclear. The CDR3 is made up of 14 amino acids. V was clipped by 0 bases and J by 3 bases, with 8 bases between them. Germline assignment: CDR1 ENHRY and CDR2 SYGVKD. DNA of the CDR3: TGTGCCATCAGTGAGTCATCGAGGGACACTGAAGCTTTCTTT. Its protein product is CAISESSRDTEAFF.

The V call is TRBV4-2, the J call TRBJ1-1, with TRBD1 as a possible D gene (5 bases). The length of the CDR3 is 16 residues. Germline CDR1 LGHNA, CDR2 YNFKEQ. V lost 0 bases and J lost 3, with 14 bases in between. CDR3 nucleotides: TGTGCCAGCAGCCAAGATTTTTCACAGGCAGACACTGAAGCTTTCTTT. It specifies CASSQDFSQADTEAFF.

The chain links TRBV19 to TRBJ2-2; D is possibly TRBD2 (5 bases). The CDR3 length is 14 residues. Trimming shortened V by 1 base and J by 6 bases, and 9 bases separated the two germline ends. Germline CDR1 LNHDA, CDR2 SQIVND (reference sequence). CDR3 sequence (DNA): TGTGCCAGTAGTATAGCTTCGGGGTCCGGGGAGCTGTTTTTT. As protein: CASSIASGSGELFF.